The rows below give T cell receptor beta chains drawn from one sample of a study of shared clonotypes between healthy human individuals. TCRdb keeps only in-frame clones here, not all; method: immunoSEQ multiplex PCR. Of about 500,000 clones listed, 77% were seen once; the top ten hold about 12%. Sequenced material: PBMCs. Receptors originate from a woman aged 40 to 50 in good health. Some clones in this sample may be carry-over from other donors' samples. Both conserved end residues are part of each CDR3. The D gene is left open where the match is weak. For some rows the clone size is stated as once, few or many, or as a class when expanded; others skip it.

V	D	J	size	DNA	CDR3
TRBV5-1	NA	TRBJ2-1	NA	TGCGCCAGCAGGGACGATGGGAAGAGCTCCTACAATGAGCAGTTCTTC	CASRDDGKSSYNEQFF
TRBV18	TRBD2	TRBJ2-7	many	TGTGCCAGCTCACCACCGGCGGGAGATTCCTACGAGCAGTACTTC	CASSPPAGDSYEQYF
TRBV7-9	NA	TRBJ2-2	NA	TGTGCCAGCAGTCCATCCTCGAACACCGGGGAGCTGTTTTTT	CASSPSSNTGELFF
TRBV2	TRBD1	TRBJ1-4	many	TGTGCCAGCAGTGAAATTTGGACAGGGTGGGAAAAACTGTTTTTT	CASSEIWTGWEKLFF
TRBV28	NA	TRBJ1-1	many	TGTGCCAGCTCGGTGAACACTGAAGCTTTCTTT	CASSVNTEAFF
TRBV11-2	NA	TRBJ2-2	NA	TGTGCCAGCAGCCGGCGGGGTGAGGACACCGGGGAGCTGTTTTTT	CASSRRGEDTGELFF
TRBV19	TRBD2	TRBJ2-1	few	TGTGCCAGCAAGGGACTAGCGGGCGTCAATGAGCAGTTCTTC	CASKGLAGVNEQFF
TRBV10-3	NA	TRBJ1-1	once	TGTGCCATCAGTGAGTCATTGACGGGAAACACTGAAGCTTTCTTT	CAISESLTGNTEAFF
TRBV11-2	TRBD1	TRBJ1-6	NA	TGTGCCAGCAGCCCAAGGGGACAGGAAAATTCACCCCTCCACTTT	CASSPRGQENSPLHF
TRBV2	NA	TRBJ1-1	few	TGTGCCAGCAGTGGACAGGTTCGCGACACTGAAGCTTTCTTT	CASSGQVRDTEAFF
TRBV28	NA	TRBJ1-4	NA	TGTGCCAGCAGCGTCCCCGGCAGGCAGGATGAAAAACTGTTTTTT	CASSVPGRQDEKLFF
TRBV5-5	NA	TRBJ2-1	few	TGTGCCAGCAGCCCCGAGTACTCCTACAATGAGCAGTTCTTC	CASSPEYSYNEQFF
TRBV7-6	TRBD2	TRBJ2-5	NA	TGTGCCAGCAGACCTAGCGGGATAGAGACCCAGTACTTC	CASRPSGIETQYF
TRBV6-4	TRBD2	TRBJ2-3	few	TGTGCCAGCAGTTTAGAAGCGGGAGAGGGCACAGATACGCAGTATTTT	CASSLEAGEGTDTQYF
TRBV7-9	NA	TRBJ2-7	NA	TGTGCCAGCAGCTTAGGAAGCTACGAGCAGTACTTC	CASSLGSYEQYF
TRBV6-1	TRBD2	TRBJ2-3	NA	TGTGCCAGCAGTGAAGCGCTAAGCGGGAGGGTGGTTCGCACAGATACGCAGTATTTT	CASSEALSGRVVRTDTQYF
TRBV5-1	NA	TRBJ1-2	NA	TGCGCCAGCAGCCCCCAGGGAGCGGACTATGGCTACACCTTC	CASSPQGADYGYTF
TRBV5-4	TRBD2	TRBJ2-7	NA	TGTGCCAGCAGCCCCTCCGGGAGCGGGAGGGCCTACGAGCAGTACTTC	CASSPSGSGRAYEQYF
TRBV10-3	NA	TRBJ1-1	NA	TGTGCCATCAGTGAGTCGAGTTTCGCCGCCACTGAAGCTTTCTTT	CAISESSFAATEAFF
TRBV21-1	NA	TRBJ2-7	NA	TGTGCCAGCAGCAACGGGACCGGGACAGGGGACTTC	CASSNGTGTGDF